The 18 T cell receptor beta chains below all came from one sample that was sequenced in a study of T cell responses to AZD1222 COVID-19 vaccine. Profiling relied on immunoSEQ multiplex PCR, and the TCRdb table lists in-frame clones only, not all of them. This table holds roughly 65,000 clones, about 90% found once. The specimen was peripheral blood, collected on day 0 of AZD1222 vaccination. The receptor set was obtained from an adult in good health.

The chain combines TRBV27 with TRBJ1-2, with D possibly TRBD1 on 6 matching bases. Trimming took off 2 bases at V and 4 bases at J, with 11 bases between the two ends. CDR1 and CDR2 from the germline V gene are MNHEY and SMNVEV (reference sequence). The CDR3 length is 14 residues. CDR3: CASSLAGAGYGYTF. The CDR3 region has the DNA TGTGCCAGCAGTTTAGCGGGGGCTGGCTATGGCTACACCTTC.

This clone rates as large. In DNA form, the CDR3 reads TGTGCCAGCAGCCCCGGGACAGGGAGAGATGAGCAGTTCTTC. It translates to CASSPGTGRDEQFF. V and J are TRBV11-2 and TRBJ2-1, with 9 bases lining up with TRBD1. Germline CDR1 SGHAT, CDR2 FQNNGV. After removal of 5 bases from V and 8 bases from J, the junction contained 7 bases not matched to a gene. The length of the CDR3 is 14 residues.

J is TRBJ2-1 and V is TRBV6-1; D might be TRBD1 or TRBD2, each matching 5 bases. V was clipped by 3 bases and J by 8 bases, with 17 bases between them. This CDR3 is 15 amino acids long. CDR1 MNHNS and CDR2 SASEGT come from the germline V gene. CDR3 region: CASSDRDLVVDEQFF. In DNA form, the CDR3 reads TGTGCCAGCAGTGACCGGGACCTAGTGGTTGATGAGCAGTTCTTC.

This sequence joins TRBV30 and TRBJ1-1; TRBD1 is a possible D gene (6 bases). Germline values: CDR1 GTSNPN, CDR2 SVGIG (reference sequence). V lost 3 bases and J lost 2, with 10 bases in between. The CDR3 spans 13 residues. CDR3 sequence: CAWSPRGNTEAFF. The CDR3 DNA sequence: TGTGCCTGGAGCCCCAGGGGTAACACTGAAGCTTTCTTT.

CDR3 sequence: CASSKQQGAGGYTF. DNA of the CDR3: TGTGCCAGCAGCAAACAACAGGGGGCGGGCGGCTACACCTTC. The chain is built from TRBV7-2 and TRBJ1-2; 9 nucleotides match TRBD1. The CDR3 has 14 residues. CDR1 is SGHTA and CDR2 is FQGNSA in the germline V gene. Trimming cost V 5 bases and J 8 bases; bases outside gene matches: 9.

V and J are TRBV7-9 and TRBJ2-3; D is perhaps TRBD1 (5 bases). This CDR3 region has 15 residues. V was trimmed by 5 bases and J by 5 bases, leaving 17 bases between them. The germline CDR1 and CDR2 sequences are SEHNR and FQNEAQ (reference sequence). CDR3 in DNA: TGTGCCAGCAGCGCGTCTTTGGGGCCGGGAGATACGCAGTATTTT. This gives the protein CASSASLGPGDTQYF.

This chain links TRBV4-2 with TRBJ2-2; D is perhaps TRBD1 (5 bases). Trimming removed 2 bases from V and 6 bases from J, with 22 bases in between. The CDR3 length is 18 residues. Per germline, CDR1 LGHNA and CDR2 YNFKEQ. As DNA, the CDR3 is TGTGCCAGCAGCCAATCCTTCAACAGGATAGCCTGGGCCGGGGAGCTGTTTTTT. Residues: CASSQSFNRIAWAGELFF.

In its sample, this clone was seen once. This chain connects TRBV9 to TRBJ2-1; D perhaps matches TRBD2 (6 bases). Germline V gene lookup returns CDR1 SGDLS and CDR2 YYNGEE. Trimming took off 0 bases at V and 8 bases at J, with 12 bases between the two ends. The CDR3 runs to 14 residues. The CDR3: CASSVVIGSDEQFF. The CDR3 DNA reads as TGTGCCAGCAGCGTAGTCATCGGGAGTGATGAGCAGTTCTTC. The full variable domain, rest sourced from reference TRBV9 and TRBJ2-1, is DSGVTQTPKHLITATGQRVTLRCSPRSGDLSVYWYQQSLDQGLQFLIQYYNGEERAKGNILERFSAQQFPDLHSELNLSSLELGDSALYFCASSVVIGSDEQFFGPGTRLTVL.

This chain uses TRBV6-2 or TRBV6-3 with TRBJ2-2; D unresolved. Trimming cost V 2 bases and J 3 bases, with 7 bases left between them. Germline V gene data show CDR1 as MNHEY and CDR2 as SVGEGT. CDR3 size: 14 residues. CDR3: CASSYSLDTGELFF. DNA of the CDR3: TGTGCCAGCAGTTACAGCCTCGACACCGGGGAGCTGTTTTTT.

The rearrangement uses TRBV6-4 and TRBJ2-1; D not certain. Germline values: CDR1 MRHNA, CDR2 SNTAGT. The CDR3 extends over 16 amino acids. V lost 2 bases to trimming and J lost 7 bases, with 18 bases between them. CDR3: CASSDPTRRGRNEQFF. CDR3 coding DNA: TGTGCCAGCAGTGACCCGACGAGAAGAGGAAGGAATGAGCAGTTCTTC.

The rearrangement uses TRBV27 and TRBJ1-5; TRBD1 matches at 12 bases. Germline V CDR1 and CDR2: MNHEY, SMNVEV (reference sequence). The CDR3 length is 14 residues. V dropped 8 bases and J dropped 7; count of bases not matched to a gene: 6. CDR3 region: CASGTGGAGQPQHF. The CDR3 coding sequence is TGTGCCAGCGGGACAGGGGGCGCGGGGCAGCCCCAGCATTTT.

This chain uses TRBV12-3 or TRBV12-4 with TRBJ1-1; D is perhaps TRBD1 (5 bases). Trimming took 6 bases from V and 3 from J, leaving 11 bases between them. The CDR3 has 13 residues. The chain's CDR3 is CASRSDRYTEAFF. The CDR3 DNA is TGTGCCAGCAGGTCTGACAGATACACTGAAGCTTTCTTT.

The chain carries TRBV3-1 (or the pseudogene TRBV3-2) and TRBJ1-6; D call uncertain. Germline loops: CDR1 LGHDT, CDR2 YNNKEL (reference sequence). The CDR3 length is 17 residues. The V end lost 1 base, the J end lost 6 bases, and 16 bases lay between the germline ends. The CDR3 nucleotides read TGTGCCAGCAGCCAAGGAAAAGGGCCGTGGGGTAATTCACCCCTCCACTTT. It yields the protein CASSQGKGPWGNSPLHF.

The chain is built from TRBV6-4 and TRBJ2-1; 7 bases are a match to TRBD2. This CDR3 comprises 13 residues. CDR1 is MRHNA, CDR2 SNTAGT, per germline. V dropped 8 bases and J dropped 9; count of bases not matched to a gene: 10. The CDR3 DNA reads as TGTGCCAGCCACGGCGGGAGCTCTGGTGAGCAGTTCTTC. The encoded protein is CASHGGSSGEQFF.

J is TRBJ1-1 and V is TRBV10-2; D unclear. This CDR3 is built from 11 residues. Per the germline V gene, CDR1 is WSHSY and CDR2 is SAAADI. Trimming cost V 6 bases and J 5 bases, with 7 bases left between them. The CDR3 coding sequence is TGCGCCAGCAGGGGAGGGACTGAAGCTTTCTTT. Its translation: CASRGGTEAFF.

This chain connects TRBV27 to TRBJ2-1; D assignment may be TRBD1 or TRBD2 (5 bases each). Germline V gene sequence: CDR1 MNHEY, CDR2 SMNVEV (reference sequence). The CDR3 length is 13 residues. Trimming took 4 bases from V and 7 from J, leaving 11 bases between them. CDR3: CASSYRDLNEQFF. CDR3 coding DNA: TGTGCCAGCAGTTATCGGGACCTTAATGAGCAGTTCTTC.

The table lists this clone with a count of one. V is TRBV11-2 and J is TRBJ2-1, with 8 bases lining up with TRBD2. CDR3 length: 17 residues. Trimming took 0 bases from V and 2 from J; bases not matched to a gene: 6. Germline V CDR1 and CDR2: SGHAT, FQNNGV. The DNA for the CDR3 is TGTGCCAGCAGCTTAGAGAGGCGAGCGGGAGCCTACAATGAGCAGTTCTTC. The encoded protein is CASSLERRAGAYNEQFF. Using reference TRBV11-2 and TRBJ2-1 for the parts outside the CDR3, the full variable domain is EAGVAQSPRYKIIEKRQSVAFWCNPISGHATLYWYQQILGQGPKLLIQFQNNGVVDDSQLPKDRFSAERLKGVDSTLKIQPAKLEDSAVYLCASSLERRAGAYNEQFFGPGTRLTVL.

The chain links TRBV6-2 or TRBV6-3 to TRBJ2-3; no definite D call. Per the germline V gene, CDR1 is MNHEY and CDR2 is SVGEGT. Trimming shortened V by 0 bases and J by 6 bases, and 4 bases separated the two germline ends. The CDR3 covers 12 residues. The DNA of the CDR3 is TGTGCCAGCAGTTACTCTTGGGATACGCAGTATTTT. Translated, it gives CASSYSWDTQYF.